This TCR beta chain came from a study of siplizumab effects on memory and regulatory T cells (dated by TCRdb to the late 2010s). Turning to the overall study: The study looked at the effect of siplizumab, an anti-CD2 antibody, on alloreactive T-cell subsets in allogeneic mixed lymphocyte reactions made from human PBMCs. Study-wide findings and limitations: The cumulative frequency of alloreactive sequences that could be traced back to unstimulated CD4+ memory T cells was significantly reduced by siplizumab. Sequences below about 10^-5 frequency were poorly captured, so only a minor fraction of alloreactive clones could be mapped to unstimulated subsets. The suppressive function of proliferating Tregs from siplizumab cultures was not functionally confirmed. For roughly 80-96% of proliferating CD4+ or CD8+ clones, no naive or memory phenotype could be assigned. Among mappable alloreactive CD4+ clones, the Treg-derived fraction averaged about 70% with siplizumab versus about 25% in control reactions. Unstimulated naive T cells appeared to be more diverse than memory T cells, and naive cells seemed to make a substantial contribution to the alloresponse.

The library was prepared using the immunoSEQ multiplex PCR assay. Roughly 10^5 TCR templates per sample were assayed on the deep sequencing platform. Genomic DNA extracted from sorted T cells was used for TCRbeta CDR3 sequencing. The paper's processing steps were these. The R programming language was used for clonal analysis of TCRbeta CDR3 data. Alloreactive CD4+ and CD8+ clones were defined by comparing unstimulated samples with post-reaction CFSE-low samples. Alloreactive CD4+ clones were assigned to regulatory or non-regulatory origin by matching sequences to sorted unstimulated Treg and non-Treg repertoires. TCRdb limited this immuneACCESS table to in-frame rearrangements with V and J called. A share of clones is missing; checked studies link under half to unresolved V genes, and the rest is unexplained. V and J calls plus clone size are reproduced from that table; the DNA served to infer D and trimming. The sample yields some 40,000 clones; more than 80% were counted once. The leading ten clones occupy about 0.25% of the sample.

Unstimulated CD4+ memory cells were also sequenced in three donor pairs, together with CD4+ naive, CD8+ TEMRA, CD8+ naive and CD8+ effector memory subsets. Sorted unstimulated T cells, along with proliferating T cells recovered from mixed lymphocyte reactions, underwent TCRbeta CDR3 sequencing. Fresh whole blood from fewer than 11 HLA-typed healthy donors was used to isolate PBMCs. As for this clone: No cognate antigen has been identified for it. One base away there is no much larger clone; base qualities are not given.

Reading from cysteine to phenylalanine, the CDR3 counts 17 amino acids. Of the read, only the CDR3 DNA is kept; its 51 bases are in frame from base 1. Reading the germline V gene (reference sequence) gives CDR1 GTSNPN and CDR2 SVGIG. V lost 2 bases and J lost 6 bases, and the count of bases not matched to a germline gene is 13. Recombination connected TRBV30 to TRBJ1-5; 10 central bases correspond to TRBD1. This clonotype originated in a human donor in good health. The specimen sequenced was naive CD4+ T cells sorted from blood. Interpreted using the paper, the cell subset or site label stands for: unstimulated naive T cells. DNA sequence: TGTGCCTGGAGTCCTGACAGGGGGCCCGGTGGAAGTCAGCCCCAGCATTTT. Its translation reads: CAWSPDRGPGGSQPQHF.